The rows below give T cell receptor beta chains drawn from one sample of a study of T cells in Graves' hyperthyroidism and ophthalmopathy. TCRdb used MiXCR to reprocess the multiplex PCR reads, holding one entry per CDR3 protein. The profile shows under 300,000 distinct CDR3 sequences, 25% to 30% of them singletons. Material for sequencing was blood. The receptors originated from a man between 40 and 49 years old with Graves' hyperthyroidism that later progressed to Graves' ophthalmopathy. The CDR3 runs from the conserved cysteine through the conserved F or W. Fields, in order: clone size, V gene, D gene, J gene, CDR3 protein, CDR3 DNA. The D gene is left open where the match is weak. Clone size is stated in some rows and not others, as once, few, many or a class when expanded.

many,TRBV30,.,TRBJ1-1,CAWAYSNTEAFF,TGTGCCTGGGCTTACTCTAACACTGAAGCTTTCTTT
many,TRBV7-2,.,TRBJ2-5,CASSLDLSYKTQYF,TGTGCCAGCAGCTTAGATCTGAGCTATAAGACCCAGTACTTC
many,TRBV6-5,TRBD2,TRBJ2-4,CASSYRGDDIQYF,TGTGCCAGCAGTTACCGGGGGGACGACATTCAGTACTTC
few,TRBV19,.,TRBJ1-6,CASTFLGGSPLHF,TGTGCCAGTACCTTTCTCGGGGGTTCACCCCTCCACTTT
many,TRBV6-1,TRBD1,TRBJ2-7,CASSQDRALSYEQYF,TGTGCCAGCAGTCAGGACAGGGCGCTTTCCTACGAGCAGTACTTC
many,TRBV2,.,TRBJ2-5,CASNRDETQYF,TGTGCCAGCAACAGGGACGAGACCCAGTACTTC
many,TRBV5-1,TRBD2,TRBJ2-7,CASSKSSGRSSYEQYF,TGCGCCAGCAGCAAATCTAGCGGGAGAAGTTCCTACGAGCAGTACTTC
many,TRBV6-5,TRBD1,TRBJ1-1,CASRRQGAPSGTEAFF,TGTGCCAGCAGGAGACAGGGGGCGCCTAGTGGTACTGAAGCTTTCTTT
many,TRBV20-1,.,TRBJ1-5,CSVTGYNQPQHF,TGCAGTGTTACAGGGTACAATCAGCCCCAGCATTTT
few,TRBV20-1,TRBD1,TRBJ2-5,CSADEQGSETQYF,TGCAGTGCAGACGAACAGGGGAGCGAGACCCAGTACTTC
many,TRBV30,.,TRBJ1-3,CAGYKRDFNTIYF,TGTGCCGGTTATAAGAGGGACTTCAACACCATATATTTT
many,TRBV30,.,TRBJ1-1,CAWSFGGNTEAFF,TGTGCCTGGAGCTTCGGCGGTAACACTGAAGCTTTCTTT
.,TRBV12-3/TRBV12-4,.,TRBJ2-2,CASTDRDQANTGELFF,TGTGCCAGCACCGACCGGGACCAAGCGAACACCGGGGAGCTGTTTTTT
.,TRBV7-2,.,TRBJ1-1,CASRGEGMHTEAFF,TGTGCCAGCAGAGGGGAGGGAATGCACACTGAAGCTTTCTTT
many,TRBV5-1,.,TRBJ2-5,CASSLEPPSETQYF,TGCGCCAGCAGCTTGGAACCCCCCTCGGAGACCCAGTACTTC
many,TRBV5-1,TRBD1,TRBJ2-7,CASSYNRGDEQYF,TGCGCCAGCAGCTATAACAGGGGTGACGAGCAGTACTTC
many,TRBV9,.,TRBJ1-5,CASSVDGEGSQPQHF,TGTGCCAGCAGCGTAGATGGGGAGGGGAGTCAGCCCCAGCATTTT
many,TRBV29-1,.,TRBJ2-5,CSAGQPLRMETQYF,TGCAGCGCCGGACAGCCTCTGAGGATGGAGACCCAGTACTTC
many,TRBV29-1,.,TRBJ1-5,CSVTRGTNQPQHF,TGCAGCGTCACGAGAGGGACGAATCAGCCCCAGCATTTT
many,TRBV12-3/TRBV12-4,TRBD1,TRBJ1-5,CASSSRDRAYQPQHF,TGTGCCAGCAGCTCTCGGGACAGGGCTTACCAGCCCCAGCATTTT
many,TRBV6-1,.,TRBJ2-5,CASSEARITGRVGETQYF,TGTGCCAGCAGTGAAGCGCGGATCACAGGGAGGGTTGGAGAGACCCAGTACTTC
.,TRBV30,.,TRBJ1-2,CAWRGGDTSYTF,TGTGCCTGGAGAGGGGGGGACACAAGCTACACCTTC
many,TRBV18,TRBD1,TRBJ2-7,CASSPRTGPYEQYF,TGTGCCAGCTCACCAAGGACAGGGCCCTACGAGCAGTACTTC
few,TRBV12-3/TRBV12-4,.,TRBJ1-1,CASSVSWSPEAFF,TGTGCCAGCAGTGTATCGTGGTCCCCTGAAGCTTTCTTT
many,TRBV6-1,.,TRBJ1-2,CASGGGYGYTF,TGTGCCAGCGGAGGGGGGTATGGCTACACCTTC
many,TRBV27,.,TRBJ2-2,CASNMGHPTGELFF,TGTGCCAGCAACATGGGACACCCCACCGGGGAGCTGTTTTTT
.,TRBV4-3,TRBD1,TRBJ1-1,CASSRDRGGTEAFF,TGCGCCAGCAGCCGTGACAGGGGAGGCACTGAAGCTTTCTTT
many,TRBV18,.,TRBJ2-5,CASSLGGSGSMETQYF,TGTGCCAGCTCCCTCGGGGGTAGCGGAAGCATGGAGACCCAGTACTTC
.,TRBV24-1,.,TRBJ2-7,CATSDGRDNPYEQYF,TGTGCCACCAGTGATGGGAGGGACAACCCCTACGAGCAGTACTTC
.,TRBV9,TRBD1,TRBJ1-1,CASSGDRGKYTEAFF,TGTGCCAGCAGCGGGGACAGGGGGAAATACACTGAAGCTTTCTTT
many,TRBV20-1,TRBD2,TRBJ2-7,CSAPRQKLAGHFSYEQYF,TGCAGTGCTCCCCGACAGAAACTAGCGGGTCACTTCTCCTACGAGCAGTACTTC
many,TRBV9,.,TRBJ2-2,CASSVSTTGELFF,TGTGCCAGCAGCGTATCCACGACCGGGGAGCTGTTTTTT
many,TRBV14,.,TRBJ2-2,CASSLLDITGELFF,TGTGCCAGCAGCCTTCTAGATATCACCGGGGAGCTGTTTTTT
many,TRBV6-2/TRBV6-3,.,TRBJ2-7,CATRFPGSLTYEQYF,TGTGCCACCCGATTTCCGGGAAGTTTAACCTACGAGCAGTACTTC
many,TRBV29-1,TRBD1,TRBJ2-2,CSVGQGAGPGELFF,TGCAGCGTTGGACAGGGAGCTGGACCCGGGGAGCTGTTTTTT
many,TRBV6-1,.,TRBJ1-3,CASSEGLLTSGNTIYF,TGTGCCAGCAGTGAAGGGCTGCTTACCTCTGGAAACACCATATATTTT
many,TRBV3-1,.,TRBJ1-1,CASSQDTVGTEAFF,TGTGCCAGCAGCCAAGATACGGTGGGCACTGAAGCTTTCTTT
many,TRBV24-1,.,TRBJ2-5,CATSDVLETQYF,TGTGCCACCAGTGACGTACTCGAGACCCAGTACTTC
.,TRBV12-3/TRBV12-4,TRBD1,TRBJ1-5,CASTGTDNQPQHF,TGTGCCAGCACAGGGACAGACAATCAGCCCCAGCATTTT
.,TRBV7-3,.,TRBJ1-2,CASSRYGEDGYTF,TGTGCCAGCAGCCGGTACGGGGAGGATGGCTACACCTTC
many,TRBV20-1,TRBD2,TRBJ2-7,CSADPGLAGLLYEQYF,TGCAGTGCGGACCCGGGACTAGCGGGACTCCTCTACGAGCAGTACTTC
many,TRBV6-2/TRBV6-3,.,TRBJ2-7,CASSASRLGGEQYF,TGTGCCAGCAGTGCCTCAAGGTTGGGTGGCGAGCAGTACTTC
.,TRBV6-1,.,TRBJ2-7,CASSSPPPNYEQYF,TGTGCCAGCAGCTCCCCTCCGCCCAACTACGAGCAGTACTTC
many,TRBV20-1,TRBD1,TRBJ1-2,CSASYRGYGYTF,TGCAGTGCTAGTTACAGGGGCTATGGCTACACCTTC
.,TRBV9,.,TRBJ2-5,CASSLLGRPQETQYF,TGTGCCAGCAGCCTACTAGGTAGGCCCCAAGAGACCCAGTACTTC
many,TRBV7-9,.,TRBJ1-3,CASNGGLLGNTIYF,TGTGCCAGCAACGGGGGGCTGCTTGGAAACACCATATATTTT
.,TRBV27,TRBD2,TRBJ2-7,CASSLRGGSLYEQYF,TGTGCCAGCAGTTTACGGGGCGGGAGCCTATACGAGCAGTACTTC
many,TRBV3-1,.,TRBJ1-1,CASSLLRDNEAFF,TGTGCCAGCAGTCTCCTTCGGGACAACGAGGCTTTCTTT
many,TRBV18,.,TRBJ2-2,CASSPGTTGELFF,TGTGCCAGCTCACCAGGGACAACCGGGGAGCTGTTTTTT
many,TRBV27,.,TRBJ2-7,CASSLSTGYEQYF,TGTGCCAGCAGTTTATCGACGGGTTACGAGCAGTACTTC
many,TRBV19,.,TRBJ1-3,CASSMGSYSAGNTIYF,TGTGCCAGTAGTATGGGGAGCTACTCTGCCGGAAACACCATATATTTT
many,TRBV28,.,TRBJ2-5,CASTADRQETQYF,TGTGCCAGCACCGCGGACCGCCAAGAGACCCAGTACTTC
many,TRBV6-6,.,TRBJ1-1,CASSLGRGPEAFF,TGTGCCAGCAGCCTGGGACGGGGCCCTGAAGCTTTCTTT
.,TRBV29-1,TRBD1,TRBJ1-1,CSVTGGIAEAFF,TGCAGCGTAACAGGGGGCATAGCTGAAGCTTTCTTT
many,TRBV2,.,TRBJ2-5,CASRAYQETQYF,TGTGCCAGCAGAGCGTACCAAGAGACCCAGTACTTC
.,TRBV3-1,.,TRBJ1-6,CASSPTGRNSPLHF,TGTGCCAGCAGCCCGACAGGTCGAAATTCACCCCTCCACTTT
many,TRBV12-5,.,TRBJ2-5,CASGLWSRVVFPYF,TGTGCTAGTGGTTTGTGGAGCAGGGTTGTATTTCCGTACTTC
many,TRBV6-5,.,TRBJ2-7,CASIPAVSYEQYF,TGTGCCAGCATCCCGGCTGTTTCGTACGAGCAGTACTTC